This T cell receptor beta chain comes out of a study of immune cell composition in non-small cell lung cancer. Looking at the study overall: Histologic subtype was mainly adenocarcinoma or squamous cell carcinoma.

CDR1 is SGHRS and CDR2 is YFSETQ in the germline V gene. The CDR3 is made up of 13 amino acids. The trim removed 4 bases at V and 2 bases at J, leaving 1 base unmatched. The assay was immunoSEQ multiplex PCR, and TCRdb's table has in-frame clones only and misses some. The sample gives about 9,000 clones, 76% of which show up once; about 9.4% is in the top ten. Details on this clone: What it recognizes is unknown.

Study-wide points: Overall clonality, unlike maximal tumour-associated clone frequency, did not predict TIL reactivity.

The rearrangement uses TRBV5-1 and TRBJ2-7; 9 positions match TRBD1. Input material: lung tumor tissue. The receptor was isolated from a human donor with non-small cell lung cancer. The CDR3 sequence: CASSRDRAYEQYF. DNA of the CDR3: TGCGCCAGCAGCCGGGACAGGGCCTACGAGCAGTACTTC.